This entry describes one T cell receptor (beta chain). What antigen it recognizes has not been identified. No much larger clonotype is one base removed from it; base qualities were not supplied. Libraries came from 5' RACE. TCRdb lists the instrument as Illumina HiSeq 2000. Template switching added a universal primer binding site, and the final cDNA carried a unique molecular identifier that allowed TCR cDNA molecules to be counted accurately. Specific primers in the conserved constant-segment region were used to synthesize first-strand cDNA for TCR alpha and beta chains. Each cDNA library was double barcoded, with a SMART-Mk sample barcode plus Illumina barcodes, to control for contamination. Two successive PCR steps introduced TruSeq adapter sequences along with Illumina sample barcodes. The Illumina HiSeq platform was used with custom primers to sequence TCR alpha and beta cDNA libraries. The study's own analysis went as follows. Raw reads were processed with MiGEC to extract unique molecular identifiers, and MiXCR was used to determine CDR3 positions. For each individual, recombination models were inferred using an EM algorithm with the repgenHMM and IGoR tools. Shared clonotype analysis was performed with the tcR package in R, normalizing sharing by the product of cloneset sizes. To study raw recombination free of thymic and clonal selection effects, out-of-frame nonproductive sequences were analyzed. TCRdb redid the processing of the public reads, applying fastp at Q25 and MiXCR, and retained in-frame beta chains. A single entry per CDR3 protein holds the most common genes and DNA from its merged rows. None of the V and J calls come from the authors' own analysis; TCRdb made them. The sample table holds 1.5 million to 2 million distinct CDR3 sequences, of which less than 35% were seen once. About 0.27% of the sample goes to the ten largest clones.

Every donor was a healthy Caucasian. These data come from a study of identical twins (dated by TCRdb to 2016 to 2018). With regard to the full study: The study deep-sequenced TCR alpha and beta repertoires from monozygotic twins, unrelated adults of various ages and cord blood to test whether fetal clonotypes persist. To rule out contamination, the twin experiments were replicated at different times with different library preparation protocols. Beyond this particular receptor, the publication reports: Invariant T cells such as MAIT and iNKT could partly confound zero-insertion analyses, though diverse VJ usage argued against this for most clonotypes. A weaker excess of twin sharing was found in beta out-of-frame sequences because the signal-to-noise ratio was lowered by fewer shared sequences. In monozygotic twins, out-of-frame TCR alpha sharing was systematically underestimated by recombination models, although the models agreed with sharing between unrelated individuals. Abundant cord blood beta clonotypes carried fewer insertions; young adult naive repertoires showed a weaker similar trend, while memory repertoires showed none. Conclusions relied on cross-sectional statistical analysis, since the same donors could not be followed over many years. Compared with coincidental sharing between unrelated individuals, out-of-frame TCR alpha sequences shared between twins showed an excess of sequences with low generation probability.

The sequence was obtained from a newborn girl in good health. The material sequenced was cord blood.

The CDR3 here reads CASSYSVLAVPETQYF. Here is the DNA: TGTGCCAGCAGTTACTCGGTCCTAGCGGTCCCAGAGACCCAGTACTTC. Recombination linked TRBV6-6 to TRBJ2-5, and TRBD2 aligns with 7 junction nucleotides. V lost 0 bases and J lost 4 bases, and the count of bases not matched to a germline gene is 8. CDR1 and CDR2 (MNHNY, SVGAGI) derive from the germline V gene (reference sequence). The CDR3, from cysteine to phenylalanine, totals 16 residues. The retained sequence is limited to the CDR3, 48 bases, with the frame set at the first base.